This record covers a single T cell receptor (beta chain). Its antigen is currently unknown. The source of the sample is a study of shared clonotypes between healthy human individuals. Findings and limits, study-wide: Estimated richness was generally greater in naive than memory subsets.

The CDR3 has 17 residues. Germline assignment: CDR1 LNHDA and CDR2 SQIVND (reference sequence). The V end was cut by 1 base, the J end by 4 bases, with 14 bases between. Sequenced by immunoSEQ multiplex PCR; TCRdb stores in-frame clones only, minus some. This sample has 2 million to 3 million clones, with over 85% found just once. Investigators divided CD4+ cells into CD45RA+ naive and CD45RA-negative memory subsets. The TCR was taken from a young man in good health. Some clones in this sample may be carry-over from other donors' samples. The specimen was naive CD4+ T cells from PBMCs. Subset here: CD45RA+ positively selected. The chain carries TRBV19 and TRBJ2-6, with a weak D call TRBD1 (7 bases). The CDR3 spells CASSIGQGGVGANVLTF. The CDR3 region has the DNA TGTGCCAGTAGTATAGGACAGGGAGGTGTAGGGGCCAACGTCCTGACTTTC.